The source of this T cell receptor beta chain is a study of blood T cell repertoires in COVID-19 (dated by TCRdb to between 2020 and 2021). Study-level background: The collaborator samples originated in the United States, Italy and Spain and spanned the acute and convalescent phases of COVID-19. The material from the prospective study consisted of cDNA or gDNA derived from T cells, B-cell-depleted T cells, or PBMCs. Deeply sampled blood TCRbeta repertoires from subjects exposed to, actively infected with, or recovered from COVID-19 were included in the dataset. The repertoires were released in a freely available public database meant as a resource for research on the immune response to SARS-CoV-2. Samples were obtained from the ongoing ImmuneRACE study (first 160 participants) and from about 1,300 subjects provided by 6 global collaborators. A de-identified subject ID, COVID-19 status, age in years and sex were almost always included in the sample metadata. Where available, HLA class I and class II types were obtained from metadata supplied by the sample provider rather than from assay-based typing. The paper as a whole reports these results and caveats: How much clinical and demographic metadata was included differed by source and by participant, and the metadata was provided uncurated.

TCRbeta CDR3 regions were amplified from genomic DNA using the immunoSEQ Assay, a bias-controlled multiplex PCR. Per the original workflow: The number of nucleated cells in each sample was estimated by amplification of reference gene primers within the assay. Sequence reads were collapsed and filtered to measure the absolute abundance of every unique TCRbeta CDR3 rearrangement. Productive Simpson clonality was computed per sample as the square root of Simpson's diversity index over productive rearrangements. TCRdb took over this immuneACCESS table, retaining in-frame rearrangements with V and J assigned. Such tables are incomplete; in checked studies, under half of the missing clones stem from an unresolved V gene, and the remainder is unexplained. V, J and clone size were drawn from that table, and D and trimming were deduced from the DNA. The sample table holds around 350,000 clones, of which around 86% were seen once. Less than 3.5% of the sample is taken by the ten largest.

Each collaborating institution followed its own protocols to collect whole blood in K2EDTA tubes. For TCRbeta analysis, collaborator samples were shipped as frozen whole blood, as isolated PBMCs, or as DNA extracted from either sample type. The junction shows trimming of 6 bases on V and 5 bases on J, and the gene matches do not reach 5 bases of it. The CDR3 spans 13 residues, from the cysteine through the phenylalanine. The retained sequence is limited to the CDR3, 39 bases, with the frame set at the first base. As encoded in the germline V gene, CDR1 is KGHSH while CDR2 is LQKENI. Concerning this clone itself: Its specific antigen is unknown. One base away there is no much larger clone; base qualities are not given.

Material: peripheral blood. The clonotype comes from a human donor in a cohort sampled during active COVID-19. Recombination joined TRBV18 with TRBJ1-1, and 8 junction bases match TRBD1. The CDR3 is CASSQGAGTEAFF. The DNA reads as follows: TGTGCCAGCTCGCAGGGGGCAGGGACTGAAGCTTTCTTT.